This T cell receptor beta chain was captured by sequencing in a study of blood T cell repertoires in COVID-19. Libraries were prepared by immunoSEQ multiplex PCR; TCRdb keeps only in-frame clonotypes and omits some of them. Of hundreds of thousands of clones detected, about nine tenths appear once; the ten largest clones hold around 12%. Specimen: peripheral blood. The TCR was taken from a woman between 50 and 59 years old with COVID-19, enrolled during active disease.

The CDR3: CASSHPRTGGWETQYF. The CDR3 DNA sequence: TGCGCCAGCAGCCATCCCCGGACAGGGGGCTGGGAGACCCAGTACTTC. The rearrangement uses TRBV4-1 and TRBJ2-5, with 11 bases aligning to TRBD1. Germline CDR1 and CDR2: MGHRA and YSYEKL. The CDR3 has 16 amino acids. J was trimmed by 5 bases and V by 3 bases; bases with no gene match: 8.